The clone carrying this T cell receptor (beta chain) was found many times. The antigen remains undetermined. The CDR3 extends over 15 amino acids. V lost 5 bases, J lost 3 bases, and 16 bases lay in between. From germline, CDR1 is SGHTA and CDR2 FQGNSA. The sample comes from a study of T cells in Graves' hyperthyroidism and ophthalmopathy. Fresh peripheral blood, approximately 10 ml, yielded the PBMCs. RNA transcripts served as the template for amplifying TCR beta CDR3 regions. First-round RT-PCR targeting the TCR CDR3 was performed with the HTBI primer set. One entry per CDR3 protein, called by TCRdb with MiXCR from the multiplex PCR reads. The sample yields more than 450,000 distinct CDR3 sequences, 13% to 15% seen once. Study-level points and caveats: Most thyroid clonotypes expanded above 0.001 appeared in blood too.

The receptor was isolated from a woman aged 40 to 55 with Graves' hyperthyroidism. V is TRBV7-2 and J is TRBJ2-5, with D perhaps being TRBD1 or TRBD2 (5 bases each). What was sequenced was blood. As DNA, the CDR3 is TGTGCCAGCAGCGTCTCCCCGGGACGTAAAGAGACCCAGTACTTC. The encoded protein is CASSVSPGRKETQYF.